Presented here are 10 T cell receptor beta chains from one specimen sequenced in a study of response to subunit inactivated influenza vaccine. TCRdb reprocessed the RT-PCR reads via MiXCR and lists one record per CDR3 protein. The table shows about 180,000 distinct CDR3 sequences, with about 9% occurring only once. The sample here was non-naive T cells sorted from PBMCs, taken on the day of vaccination. The receptors here all came from a man aged 45-60 years who received an inactivated influenza vaccine.

The table lists this clonotype with many counts. The chain joins TRBV4-2 to TRBJ2-1; 8 bases agree with TRBD2. The CDR3 contains 15 residues. CDR1 and CDR2 from the germline V gene are LGHNA and YNFKEQ. The trim removed 1 base at V and 8 bases at J, leaving 7 bases unmatched. CDR3 DNA sequence: TGTGCCAGCAGCCAAGGGTCAAGCGGGAGAGATGAGCAGTTCTTC. Translating gives CASSQGSSGRDEQFF.

This clonotype was seen many times. V is TRBV5-1 and J is TRBJ1-6; 7 bases are a match to TRBD1. V gave up 1 base and J gave up 0 bases; unmatched junction bases: 10. Germline loops: CDR1 SGHRS, CDR2 YFSETQ. This CDR3 is built from 19 residues. CDR3 amino acids: CASSLRKGQASSYNSPLHF. The CDR3 DNA sequence: TGCGCCAGCAGCTTGAGGAAAGGACAGGCGAGCTCCTATAATTCACCCCTCCACTTT.

Only a few counts were recorded for this clonotype. V is TRBV19 and J is TRBJ1-1, with 7 bases fitting TRBD1. V gave up 8 bases and J gave up 0 bases; unmatched junction bases: 6. Germline loops: CDR1 LNHDA, CDR2 SQIVND (reference sequence). The CDR3 consists of 14 residues. CDR3 sequence reads: CASRQGIMNTEAFF. Written as DNA, the CDR3 is TGTGCCAGTCGACAGGGTATTATGAACACTGAAGCTTTCTTT.

This clonotype was picked up a small number of times. The V and J genes are TRBV2 and TRBJ1-5, with 8 bases aligning to TRBD1. V lost 7 bases and J lost 2; bases outside the gene matches: 13. Germline V gene sequence: CDR1 SNHLY, CDR2 FYNNEI. The CDR3 length is 17 residues. CDR3 nucleotides: TGTGCCAGCACCGCGTCCCGCAGGGGGCAAGGCAATCAGCCCCAGCATTTT. Encoded protein: CASTASRRGQGNQPQHF.

This clonotype came up many times. The chain carries TRBV4-1 and TRBJ2-1; 8 bases map to TRBD2. The V gene's germline CDR1 is MGHRA and CDR2 YSYEKL. With V trimmed by 5 bases and J by 6 bases, 21 bases remained unmatched. The CDR3 is made up of 19 amino acids. For the CDR3, the DNA is TGCGCCAGCAGCGCTGAGGGTCTCGAGCGGGGGAGACCTGGCAATGAGCAGTTCTTC. The encoded protein is CASSAEGLERGRPGNEQFF.

This clonotype was found a few times. The genes are TRBV18 and TRBJ2-5; D call uncertain. The CDR3 is made up of 14 amino acids. V was cut by 4 bases and J by 1 base, with 10 bases left in between. Germline V gene sequence: CDR1 KGHSH, CDR2 LQKENI. CDR3 DNA sequence: TGTGCCAGCTCACTGCGACGGTCCCAAGAGACCCAGTACTTC. It yields the protein CASSLRRSQETQYF.

This clonotype has a count of ten or more. The V call is TRBV30, the J call TRBJ2-6, with a weak D call TRBD2 (5 bases). The CDR3 totals 19 residues. V was clipped by 3 bases and J by 1 base, with 22 bases between them. The germline V gene has CDR1 GTSNPN and CDR2 SVGIG (reference sequence). CDR3 bases: TGTGCCTGGAGGGAAGAGGGAGTTGTTAGACTTTCTGGGGCCAACGTCCTGACTTTC. Translated, it gives CAWREEGVVRLSGANVLTF.

V is TRBV25-1 and J is TRBJ2-7; D not resolved. The CDR3 has 11 residues. The germline V gene has CDR1 MGHDK and CDR2 SYGVNS. V lost 3 bases, J lost 6 bases, and 6 bases lay in between. CDR3 sequence: CASSDVGEQYF. The CDR3 DNA follows: TGTGCCAGCAGTGACGTGGGCGAGCAGTACTTC.

This clonotype was seen at least ten times. The chain combines TRBV7-8 with TRBJ2-1; no clear D. Germline CDR1 SGHVS, CDR2 FQNEAQ. This CDR3 region has 15 residues. V was shortened by 5 bases and J by 0 bases, with 11 bases between the two germline ends. The DNA of the CDR3 is TGTGCCAGCAGCCCTGATACACGCTCCTACAATGAGCAGTTCTTC. It is translated as CASSPDTRSYNEQFF.

In its sample, this clonotype was seen a few times. V is TRBV7-2 and J is TRBJ2-1, with D uncertain. V was pared by 1 base and J by 3 bases, with 7 bases between. Germline V CDR1 and CDR2: SGHTA, FQGNSA. The CDR3 extends over 14 amino acids. CDR3 residues: CASSLGPSYNEQFF. In nucleotides, the CDR3 is TGTGCCAGCAGCTTAGGTCCTAGCTACAATGAGCAGTTCTTC.